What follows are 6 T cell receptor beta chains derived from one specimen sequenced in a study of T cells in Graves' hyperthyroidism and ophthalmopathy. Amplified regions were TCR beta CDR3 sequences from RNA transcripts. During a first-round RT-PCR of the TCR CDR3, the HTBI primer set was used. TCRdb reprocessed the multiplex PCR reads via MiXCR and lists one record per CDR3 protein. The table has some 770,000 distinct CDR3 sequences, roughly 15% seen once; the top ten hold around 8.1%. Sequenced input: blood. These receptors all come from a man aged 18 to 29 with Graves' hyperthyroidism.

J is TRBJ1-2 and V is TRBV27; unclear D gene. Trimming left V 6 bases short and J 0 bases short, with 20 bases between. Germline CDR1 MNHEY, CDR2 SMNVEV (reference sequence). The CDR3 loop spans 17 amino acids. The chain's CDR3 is CASSHYPREVPNYGYTF. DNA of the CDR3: TGTGCCAGCAGCCATTATCCGAGGGAAGTCCCTAACTATGGCTACACCTTC.

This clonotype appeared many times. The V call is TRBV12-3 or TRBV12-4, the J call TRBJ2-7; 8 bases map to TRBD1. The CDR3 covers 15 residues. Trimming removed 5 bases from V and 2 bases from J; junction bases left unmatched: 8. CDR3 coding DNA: TGTGCCAGCAGTCAGGGACAGGCACCTACCTACGAGCAGTACTTC. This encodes CASSQGQAPTYEQYF.

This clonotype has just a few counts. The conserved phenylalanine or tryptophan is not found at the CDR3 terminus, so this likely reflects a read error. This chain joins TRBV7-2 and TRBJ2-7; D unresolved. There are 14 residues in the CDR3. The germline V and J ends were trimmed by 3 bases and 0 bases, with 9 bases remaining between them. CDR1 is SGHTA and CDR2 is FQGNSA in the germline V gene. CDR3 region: CASSFGGSSYEQYL. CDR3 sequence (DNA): TGTGCCAGCAGCTTCGGCGGTTCCTCCTACGAGCAGTACCTC.

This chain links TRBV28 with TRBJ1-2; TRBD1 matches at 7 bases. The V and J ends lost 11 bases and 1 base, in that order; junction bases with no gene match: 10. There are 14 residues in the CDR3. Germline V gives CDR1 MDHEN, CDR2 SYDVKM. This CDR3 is CAVHSTGLNYGYTF. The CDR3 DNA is TGTGCCGTTCACTCGACAGGGCTTAACTATGGCTACACCTTC.

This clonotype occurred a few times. DNA for the CDR3: TGTGCCCATACGGACAGTGTTAATGAAAAACTGTTTTTT. This sequence encodes CAHTDSVNEKLFF. This chain links TRBV28 with TRBJ1-4; D might be TRBD1 (6 bases). V was pared by 11 bases and J by 4 bases, with 14 bases between. This CDR3 contains 13 residues. Looked up from germline, CDR1 is MDHEN and CDR2 is SYDVKM.

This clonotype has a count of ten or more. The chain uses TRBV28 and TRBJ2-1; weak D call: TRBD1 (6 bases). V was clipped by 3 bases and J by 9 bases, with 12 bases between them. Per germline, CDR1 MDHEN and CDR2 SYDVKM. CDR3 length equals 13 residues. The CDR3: CASSFMGAGEQFF. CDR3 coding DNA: TGTGCCAGCAGTTTCATGGGGGCGGGTGAGCAGTTCTTC.